Included here is one T cell receptor beta chain sequence, with context. The antigen is unknown. The ends were cut back, 0 bases at V and 6 bases at J, with 9 bases in the middle. CDR1 is LGHNA, CDR2 YSLEER, per germline. This CDR3 is built from 13 residues. A J-beta primer mix and a sample-barcoded 5' primer were used in a second PCR of about 7 to 11 cycles. MiXCR, run by TCRdb on the 5' RACE reads, gives a single entry per CDR3 protein. The data hold hundreds of thousands of distinct CDR3 sequences, with around 43% observed a single time. This sample was included in a study of blood T cells in healthy people across ages. General observations from the study: CMV infection status of these donors was not known.

The rearrangement uses TRBV4-3 and TRBJ2-7; possible D gene TRBD1, 6 bases. Sequenced input: blood. This receptor was identified in a man aged 55 to 70 in good health. The CDR3 coding sequence is TGCGCCAGCAGCCAAGATTGGGGGCCCGAGCAGTACTTC. Its protein is CASSQDWGPEQYF.